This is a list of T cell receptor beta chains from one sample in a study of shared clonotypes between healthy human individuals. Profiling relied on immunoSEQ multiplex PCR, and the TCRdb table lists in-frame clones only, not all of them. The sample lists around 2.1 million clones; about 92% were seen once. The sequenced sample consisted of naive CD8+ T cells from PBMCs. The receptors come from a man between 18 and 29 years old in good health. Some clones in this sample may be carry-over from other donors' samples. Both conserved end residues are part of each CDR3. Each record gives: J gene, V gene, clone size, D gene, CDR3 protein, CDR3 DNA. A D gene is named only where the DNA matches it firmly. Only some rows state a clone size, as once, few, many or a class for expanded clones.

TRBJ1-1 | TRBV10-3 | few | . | CAISEGRGMNTEAFF | TGTGCCATCAGTGAAGGTAGGGGCATGAACACTGAAGCTTTCTTT
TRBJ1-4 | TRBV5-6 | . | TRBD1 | CASSQQGANEKLFF | TGTGCCAGCAGCCAACAGGGGGCAAATGAAAAACTGTTTTTT
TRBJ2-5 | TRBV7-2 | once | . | CASSFSETQYF | TGTGCCAGCAGTTTTTCGGAGACCCAGTACTTC
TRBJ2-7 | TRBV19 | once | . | CASSIMSRSYEQYF | TGTGCCAGTAGTATTATGTCTAGATCCTACGAGCAGTACTTC
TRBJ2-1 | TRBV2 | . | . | CASRRDPQGYNEQFF | TGTGCCAGCAGGAGGGACCCCCAAGGTTACAATGAGCAGTTCTTC
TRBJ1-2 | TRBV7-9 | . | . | CASSNSPKGYYGYTF | TGTGCCAGCAGCAACTCACCTAAGGGGTACTATGGCTACACCTTC
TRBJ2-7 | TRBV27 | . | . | CASSLPYEQYF | TGTGCCAGCAGTCTTCCCTACGAGCAGTACTTC
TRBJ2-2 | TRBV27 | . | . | CASSLWGGELFF | TGTGCCAGCAGCTTATGGGGTGGGGAGCTGTTTTTT
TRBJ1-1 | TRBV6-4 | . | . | CASSPNRVGSTEAFF | TGTGCCAGCAGTCCGAACAGGGTGGGGAGCACTGAAGCTTTCTTT
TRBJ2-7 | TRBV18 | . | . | CASSPLVGGGPPYEQYF | TGTGCCAGCTCCCCTCTTGTAGGCGGAGGCCCCCCCTACGAGCAGTACTTC
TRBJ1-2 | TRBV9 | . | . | CASSVVLGGRDGYTF | TGTGCCAGCAGCGTAGTGTTAGGGGGGAGAGATGGCTACACCTTC
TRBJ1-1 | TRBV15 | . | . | CATRGGARASEAFF | TGTGCCACCAGGGGAGGGGCCAGGGCCAGTGAAGCTTTCTTT
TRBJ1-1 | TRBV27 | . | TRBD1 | CASSSEWGQGGTEAFF | TGTGCCAGCAGTTCAGAATGGGGACAGGGCGGCACTGAAGCTTTCTTT
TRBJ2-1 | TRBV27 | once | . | CASSSIPGSSLWDEQFF | TGTGCCAGCAGCTCCATTCCGGGGAGTTCGCTTTGGGATGAGCAGTTCTTC
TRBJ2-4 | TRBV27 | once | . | CASSYRRAKNIQYF | TGTGCCAGCAGTTACCGTAGGGCCAAAAACATTCAGTACTTC
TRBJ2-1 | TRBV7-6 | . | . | CASRPDGTRDNEQFF | TGTGCCAGCAGACCGGACGGGACACGGGACAATGAGCAGTTCTTC
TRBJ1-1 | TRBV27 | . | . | CASSLVAGTEAFF | TGTGCCAGCAGTTTAGTCGCGGGAACTGAAGCTTTCTTT
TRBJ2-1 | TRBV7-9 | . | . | CASSPRDSSGPGRGEQFF | TGTGCCAGCAGCCCACGGGACAGTAGCGGACCCGGGAGGGGTGAGCAGTTCTTC
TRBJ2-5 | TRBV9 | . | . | CASTTYAGVGETQYF | TGTGCCAGCACCACTTATGCCGGAGTCGGGGAGACCCAGTACTTC
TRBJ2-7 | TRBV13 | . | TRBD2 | CASSWGGGSYEQYF | TGTGCCAGCAGCTGGGGGGGTGGCAGCTACGAGCAGTACTTC
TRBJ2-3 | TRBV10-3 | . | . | CAIRREYSTDTQYF | TGTGCCATCAGGAGGGAGTACAGCACAGATACGCAGTATTTT
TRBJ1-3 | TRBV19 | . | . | CASSIGESSGNTIYF | TGTGCCAGTAGTATAGGGGAGAGCTCTGGAAACACCATATATTTT